The 4 T cell receptor beta chains below come from one sample, sequenced in a study of blood T cells in healthy people across ages. Primed by a sample-barcoded 5' primer and a J-beta primer mix, a second PCR proceeded for about 6 to 12 cycles. TCRdb reanalysed the 5' RACE reads using MiXCR and keeps one entry per CDR3 protein. The sample has about 1.6 million distinct CDR3 sequences; roughly 32% are singletons. The sample comprised blood. The receptors stem from a young woman in good health.

This clonotype has just a few counts. The gene calls are TRBV20-1 and TRBJ2-1, with a possible D match to TRBD2 (6 bases). This CDR3 is 15 amino acids long. Germline lookup yields CDR1 DFQATT and CDR2 SNEGSKA (reference sequence). V lost 3 bases, J lost 10 bases, and 22 bases lay in between. The CDR3 is CSARTGRTTSREQFF. The CDR3 region has the DNA TGCAGTGCTAGGACGGGGAGGACTACAAGCCGGGAGCAGTTCTTC.

This clonotype came up many times. The chain joins TRBV4-2 to TRBJ2-5, with D hard to call. CDR3 length: 14 amino acids. The germline V gene has CDR1 LGHNA and CDR2 YNFKEQ. V shed 5 bases and J shed 0 bases, with 10 bases lying between them. The CDR3 here is CASSAQPNQETQYF. In DNA, the CDR3 is TGTGCCAGCAGCGCGCAGCCTAACCAAGAGACCCAGTACTTC.

This clonotype was seen a few times. The chain couples TRBV13 to TRBJ2-3; tentative D call: TRBD1 (5 bases). CDR3 length: 12 amino acids. Germline loops: CDR1 PRHDT, CDR2 FYEKMQ (reference sequence). Trimming removed 8 bases at V and 6 bases at J, with 12 bases between. The CDR3 nucleotides are TGTGCCAGCGCCCAGGGAAGGGATACGCAGTATTTT. Translated: CASAQGRDTQYF.

This clonotype has ten or more counts. J is TRBJ2-7 and V is TRBV7-2; D is tentatively TRBD1 or TRBD2 (5 bases each). The CDR3 has 13 residues. The V gene lost 5 bases and the J gene lost 2 bases, with 10 bases spanning the gap. Germline CDR1 SGHTA, CDR2 FQGNSA. The CDR3 DNA reads TGTGCCAGCAGCACTCAGGGACCCTACGAGCAGTACTTC. Residues: CASSTQGPYEQYF.